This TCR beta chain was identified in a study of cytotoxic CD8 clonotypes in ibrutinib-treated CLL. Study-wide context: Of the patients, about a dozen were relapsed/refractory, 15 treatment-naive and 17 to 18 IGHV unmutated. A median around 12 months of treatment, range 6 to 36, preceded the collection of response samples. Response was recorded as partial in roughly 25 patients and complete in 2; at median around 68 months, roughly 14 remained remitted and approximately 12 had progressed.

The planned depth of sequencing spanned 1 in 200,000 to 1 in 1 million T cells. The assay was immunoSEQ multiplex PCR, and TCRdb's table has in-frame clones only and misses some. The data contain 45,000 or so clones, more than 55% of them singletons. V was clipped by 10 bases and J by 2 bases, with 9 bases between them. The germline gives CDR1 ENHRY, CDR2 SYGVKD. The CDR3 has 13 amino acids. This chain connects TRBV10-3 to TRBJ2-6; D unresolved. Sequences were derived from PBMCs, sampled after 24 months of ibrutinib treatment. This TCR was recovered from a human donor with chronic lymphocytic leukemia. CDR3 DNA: TGTGCCAGCGCCGGGCCTGGGGCCAACGTCCTGACTTTC. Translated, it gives CASAGPGANVLTF.